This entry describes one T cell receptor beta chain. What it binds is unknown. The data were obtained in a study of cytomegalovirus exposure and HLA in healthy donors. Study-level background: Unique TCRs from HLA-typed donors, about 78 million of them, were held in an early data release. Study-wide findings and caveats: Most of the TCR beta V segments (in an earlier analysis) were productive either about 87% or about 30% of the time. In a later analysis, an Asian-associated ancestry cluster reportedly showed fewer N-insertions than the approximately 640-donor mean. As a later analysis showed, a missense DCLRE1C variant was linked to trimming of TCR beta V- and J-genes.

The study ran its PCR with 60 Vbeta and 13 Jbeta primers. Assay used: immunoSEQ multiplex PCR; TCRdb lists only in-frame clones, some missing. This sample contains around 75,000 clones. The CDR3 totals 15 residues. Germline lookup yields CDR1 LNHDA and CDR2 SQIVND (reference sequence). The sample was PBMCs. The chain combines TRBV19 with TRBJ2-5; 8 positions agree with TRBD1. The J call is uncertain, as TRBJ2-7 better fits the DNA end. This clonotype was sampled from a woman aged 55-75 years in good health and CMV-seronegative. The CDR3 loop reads CASSRATGGKYEQYF. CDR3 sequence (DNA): TGTGCCAGTAGTAGGGCCACAGGGGGAAAATACGAGCAGTACTTC.